This TCR beta chain appears in the sequencing data of a study of T cell responses to AZD1222 COVID-19 vaccine. Findings of the study overall: In a largely white British group with more females than males, clonal diversity was possibly underestimated. Among those given AZD1222, only 6 or 7 were seropositive at baseline. Rises in breadth and depth of Spike-specific TCRs came after two AZD1222 doses.

The method was immunoSEQ multiplex PCR; TCRdb's version includes in-frame clones alone and lacks a portion of them. This table has roughly 140,000 clones, 80% to 90% appearing once. Second-dose intervals near 4 or 12 weeks were combined. The CDR3 totals 13 residues. Per germline, CDR1 DFQATT and CDR2 SNEGSKA (reference sequence). V lost 3 bases and J 6 bases, leaving 12 bases between the germline ends. Only a few counts were recorded for this clone. No antigen is known for it. The J gene is TRBJ1-5, the V gene TRBV20-1, with D perhaps TRBD1 (6 bases). The sample here was peripheral blood, taken 28 days after the second AZD1222 dose. The clonotype comes from an adult who received the AZD1222 COVID-19 vaccine. This CDR3 reads CSASRGLGQPQHF. Written as DNA, the CDR3 is TGCAGTGCTAGTCGGGGGCTGGGTCAGCCCCAGCATTTT.